Sequencing of this T cell receptor (beta chain) was carried out in a study of T cell changes during pregnancy in multiple sclerosis (dated by TCRdb to the late 2010s). In terms of the full investigation: Changes in the T cell repertoire over the course of pregnancy were examined in this study in women with multiple sclerosis.

The CDR3 starts with the cysteine, ends with the phenylalanine, and has 13 residues. Only CDR3 DNA remains: 39 bases, in frame from the first base. According to the germline V gene (reference sequence), CDR1 reads SEHNR and CDR2 reads FQNEAQ. The junction shows trimming of 5 bases on V and 4 bases on J, plus 9 bases between the germline ends. This clone was found a few times. The clone's antigen remains unknown. Base qualities are not at hand, and no much larger clone is one base apart. Library preparation was by the immunoSEQ multiplex PCR assay. TCRdb mirrors the immuneACCESS table, restricted to in-frame sequences. Some clones are absent from its copies; in checked studies, under half trace to an unresolved V gene, and the reason for the others is unknown. The sample data list around 100,000 clones, and over 85% of these were observed just once. The ten largest clones represent 0.95% to 1.5% of the sample.

This TCR came from a female donor with multiple sclerosis, enrolled in a pregnancy study. This material consisted of peripheral blood, taken in the second trimester of pregnancy. The chain uses TRBV7-9 and TRBJ1-5; tentative D gene TRBD1, with 5 bases matching. CDR3 sequence: CASSPGSNQPQHF. The base sequence is TGTGCCAGCAGCCCAGGGTCTAATCAGCCCCAGCATTTT.